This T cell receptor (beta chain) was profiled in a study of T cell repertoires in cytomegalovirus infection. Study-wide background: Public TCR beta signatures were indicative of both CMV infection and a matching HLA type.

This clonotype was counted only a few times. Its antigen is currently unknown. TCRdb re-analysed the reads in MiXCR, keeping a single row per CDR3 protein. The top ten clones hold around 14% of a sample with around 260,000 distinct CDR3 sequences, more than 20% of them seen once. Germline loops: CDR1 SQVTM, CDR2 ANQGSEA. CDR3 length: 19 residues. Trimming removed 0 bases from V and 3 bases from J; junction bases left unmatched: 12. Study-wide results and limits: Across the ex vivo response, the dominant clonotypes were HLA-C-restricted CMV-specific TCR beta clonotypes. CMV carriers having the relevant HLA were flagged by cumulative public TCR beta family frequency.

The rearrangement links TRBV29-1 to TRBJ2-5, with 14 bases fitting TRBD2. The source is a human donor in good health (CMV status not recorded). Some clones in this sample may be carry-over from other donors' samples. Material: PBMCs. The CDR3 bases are TGCAGCGTTGAAGATCGTGGCAGAAGACTAGCGGGAGGGGAAGAGACCCAGTACTTC. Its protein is CSVEDRGRRLAGGEETQYF.